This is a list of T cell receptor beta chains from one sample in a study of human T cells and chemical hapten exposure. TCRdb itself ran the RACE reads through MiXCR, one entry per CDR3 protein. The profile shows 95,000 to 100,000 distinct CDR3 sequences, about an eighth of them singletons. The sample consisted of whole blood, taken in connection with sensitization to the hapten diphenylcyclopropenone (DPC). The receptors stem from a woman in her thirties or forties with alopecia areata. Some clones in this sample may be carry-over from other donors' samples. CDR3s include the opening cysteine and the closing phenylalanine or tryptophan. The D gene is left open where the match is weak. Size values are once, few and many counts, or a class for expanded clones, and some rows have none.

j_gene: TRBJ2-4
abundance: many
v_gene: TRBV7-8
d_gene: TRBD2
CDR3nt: TGTGCCAGCAGCTTAGATAGCGGGAGTAACATTCAGTACTTC
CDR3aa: CASSLDSGSNIQYF

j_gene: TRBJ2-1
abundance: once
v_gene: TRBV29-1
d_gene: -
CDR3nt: TGCAGCGTTGACAGGGGAGGTAAAAATGAGCAGTTCTTC
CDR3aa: CSVDRGGKNEQFF

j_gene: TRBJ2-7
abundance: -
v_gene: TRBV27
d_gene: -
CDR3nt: TGTGCCAGCAGCCCTGGGGCAGGTCTTTCCTACGAGCAGTACTTC
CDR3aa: CASSPGAGLSYEQYF

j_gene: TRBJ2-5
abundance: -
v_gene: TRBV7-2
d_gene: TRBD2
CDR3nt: TGTGCCAGCAGCCTAGGCCCGACTAGCGGGCAAGAGACCCAGTACTTC
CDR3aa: CASSLGPTSGQETQYF

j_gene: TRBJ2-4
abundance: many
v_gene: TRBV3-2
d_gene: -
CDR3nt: TGTGCCAGCAGCAGGCCGGCCAAAAACATTCAGTACTTC
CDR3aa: CASSRPAKNIQYF

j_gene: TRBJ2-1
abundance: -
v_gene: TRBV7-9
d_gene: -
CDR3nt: TGTGCCAGCAGCTCAGGACCCAAGAGCTCCTACAATGAGCAGTTCTTC
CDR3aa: CASSSGPKSSYNEQFF

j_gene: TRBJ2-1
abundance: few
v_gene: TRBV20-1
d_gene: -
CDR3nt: TGCAGTGCTAGAGTAAGGTCCAGCGCCCTATACAATGAGCAGTTCTTC
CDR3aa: CSARVRSSALYNEQFF

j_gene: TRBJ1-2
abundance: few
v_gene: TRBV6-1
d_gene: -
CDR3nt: TGTGCCAGCAGTGAAGGTGGCAGGGATAACTATGGCTACACCTTC
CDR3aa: CASSEGGRDNYGYTF

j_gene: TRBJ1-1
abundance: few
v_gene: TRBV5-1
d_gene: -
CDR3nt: TGCGCCAGCAGCCCAGGCGGAGGGACGAACACTGAAGCTTTCTTT
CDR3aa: CASSPGGGTNTEAFF

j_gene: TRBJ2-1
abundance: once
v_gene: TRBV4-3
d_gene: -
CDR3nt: TGCGCCAGCAGCCAAGTCCACAGCGCCTACAATGAGCAGTTCTTC
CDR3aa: CASSQVHSAYNEQFF

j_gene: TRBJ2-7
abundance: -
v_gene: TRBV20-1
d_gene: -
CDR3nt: TGCAGTGCTAGACGTGACAGTAAGTCCGAGCAGTACTTC
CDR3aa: CSARRDSKSEQYF

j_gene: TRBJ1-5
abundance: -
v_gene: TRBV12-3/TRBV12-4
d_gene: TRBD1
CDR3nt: TGTGCCAGCAGGGGACAGGGGGGACAGCCCCAGCATTTT
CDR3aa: CASRGQGGQPQHF

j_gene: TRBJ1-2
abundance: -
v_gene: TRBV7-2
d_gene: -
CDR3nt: TGTGCCAGCAGCTTTCTCAAATATGGCTACACCTTC
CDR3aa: CASSFLKYGYTF

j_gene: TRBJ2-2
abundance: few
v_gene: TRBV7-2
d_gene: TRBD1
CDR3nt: TGTGCCAGCAGCACCGGGGACAGGGGTAGGACCGGGGAGCTGTTTTTT
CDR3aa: CASSTGDRGRTGELFF

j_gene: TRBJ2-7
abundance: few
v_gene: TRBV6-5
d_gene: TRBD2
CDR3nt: TGTGCCAGCAGTTACTCGTTCAGCGGGAGGTTCCACGAGCAGTACTTC
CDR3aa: CASSYSFSGRFHEQYF

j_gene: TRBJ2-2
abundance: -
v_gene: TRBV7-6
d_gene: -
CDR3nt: TGTGCCTTCACCGGGGAGCTGTTTTTT
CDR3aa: CAFTGELFF

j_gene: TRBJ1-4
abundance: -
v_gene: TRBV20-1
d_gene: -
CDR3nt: TGCAGTGCTAGTGAAGATGCAACTAATGAAAAACTGTTTTTT
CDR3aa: CSASEDATNEKLFF

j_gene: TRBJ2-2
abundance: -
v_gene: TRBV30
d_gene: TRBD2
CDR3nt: TGTGCCTGCCCCCGGACTAGGGTGACCGGGGAGCTGTTTTTT
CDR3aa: CACPRTRVTGELFF

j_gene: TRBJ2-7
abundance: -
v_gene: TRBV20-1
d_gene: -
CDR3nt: TGCAGTGCTAGAGATCCCTTTGGGGTAGCCACCTACGAGCAGTACTTC
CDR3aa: CSARDPFGVATYEQYF

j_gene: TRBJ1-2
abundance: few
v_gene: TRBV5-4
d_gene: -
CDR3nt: TGTGCCAGCAGCTTGGTAGCTAACTATGGCTACACCTTC
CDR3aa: CASSLVANYGYTF

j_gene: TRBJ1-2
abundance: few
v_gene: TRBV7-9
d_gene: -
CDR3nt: TGTGCCAGCAGCTTGGACCCTAGAGAATATGGCTACACCTTC
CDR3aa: CASSLDPREYGYTF

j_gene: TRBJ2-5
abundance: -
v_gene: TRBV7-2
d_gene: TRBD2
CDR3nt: TGTGCCAGCAGCTTCAACGGGAGGGCCCGGGAGACCCAGTACTTC
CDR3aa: CASSFNGRARETQYF

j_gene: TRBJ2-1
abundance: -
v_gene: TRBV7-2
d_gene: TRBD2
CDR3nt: TGTGCCAGCAGCTTAGTGGGCGGGAGAGGCGATGAGCAGTTCTTC
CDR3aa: CASSLVGGRGDEQFF

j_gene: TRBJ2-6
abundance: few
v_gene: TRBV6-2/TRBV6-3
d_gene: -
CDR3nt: TGTGCCGCCTTCCCGGCGGGCTCTAGGGCCAACGTCCTGACTTTC
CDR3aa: CAAFPAGSRANVLTF

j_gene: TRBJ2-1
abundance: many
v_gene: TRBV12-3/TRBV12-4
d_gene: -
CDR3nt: TGTGCCAGCAGTTTAGGGGATGAGCAGTTCTTC
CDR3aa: CASSLGDEQFF

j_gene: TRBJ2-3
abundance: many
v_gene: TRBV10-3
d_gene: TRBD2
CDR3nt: TGTGCCATCAGTGAGCCACTAGCGGGCACAGATACGCAGTATTTT
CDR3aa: CAISEPLAGTDTQYF

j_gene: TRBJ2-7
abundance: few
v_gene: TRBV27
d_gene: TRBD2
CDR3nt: TGTGCCAGCAGTTTAATAGTTGCGGGAGTAGGGGAGCAGTACTTC
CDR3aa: CASSLIVAGVGEQYF

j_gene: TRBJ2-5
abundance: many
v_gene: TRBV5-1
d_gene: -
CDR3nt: TGCGCCAGCAGCTTGGCAGGGGCCGGAGAGACCCAGTACTTC
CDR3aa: CASSLAGAGETQYF

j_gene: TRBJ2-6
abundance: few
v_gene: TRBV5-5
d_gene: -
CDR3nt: TGTGCCGTAACGCAGGGCACCTCTGGGGCCAACGTCCTGACTTTC
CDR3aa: CAVTQGTSGANVLTF

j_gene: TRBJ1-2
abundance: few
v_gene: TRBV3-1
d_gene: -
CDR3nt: TGTGCCAGCAGCCAAGATCTGGGGTCTGGCTACACCTTC
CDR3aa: CASSQDLGSGYTF

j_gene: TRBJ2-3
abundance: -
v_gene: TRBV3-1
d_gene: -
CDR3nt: TGTGCCAGCAGCCAAGGGAGTAATACGCAGTATTTT
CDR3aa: CASSQGSNTQYF

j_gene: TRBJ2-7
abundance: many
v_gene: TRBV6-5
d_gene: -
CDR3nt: TGTGCCAGCAGCCCAATAGCGGTCCGCTACTACGAGCAGTACTTC
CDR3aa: CASSPIAVRYYEQYF

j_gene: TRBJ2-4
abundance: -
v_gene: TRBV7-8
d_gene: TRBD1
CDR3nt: TGTGCCAGCAGCTTAGCTACGGGACAGAAAAACATTCAGTACTTC
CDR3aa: CASSLATGQKNIQYF

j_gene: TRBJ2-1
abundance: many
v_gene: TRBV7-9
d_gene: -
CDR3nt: TGTGCCAGCAGCCCAGTGTTGGATGAGCAGTTCTTC
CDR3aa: CASSPVLDEQFF

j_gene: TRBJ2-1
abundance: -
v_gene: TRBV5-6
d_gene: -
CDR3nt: TGTGCCAGCAGCTTGGAAGCGGGCGAGCAGTTCTTC
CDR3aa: CASSLEAGEQFF

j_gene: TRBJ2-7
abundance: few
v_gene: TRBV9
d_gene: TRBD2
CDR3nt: TGTGCCAGCAGCGTCCAGGGACTAGCGGGGGAGCAGTACTTC
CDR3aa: CASSVQGLAGEQYF

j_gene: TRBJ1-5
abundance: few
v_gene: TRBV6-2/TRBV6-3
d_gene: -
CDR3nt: TGTGCCAGCAAGGGCGGAAATAGCAATCAGCCCCAGCATTTT
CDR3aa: CASKGGNSNQPQHF

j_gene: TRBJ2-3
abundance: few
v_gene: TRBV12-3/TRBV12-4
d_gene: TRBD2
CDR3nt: TGTGCCAGCAGTTTGTCGGCGGGAGTAGGCTCAGATACGCAGTATTTT
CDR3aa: CASSLSAGVGSDTQYF

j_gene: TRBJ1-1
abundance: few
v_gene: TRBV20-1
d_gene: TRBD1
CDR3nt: TGCAGTGCCGCCGGGCAACAGGGGGGGAACACTGAAGCTTTCTTT
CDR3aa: CSAAGQQGGNTEAFF

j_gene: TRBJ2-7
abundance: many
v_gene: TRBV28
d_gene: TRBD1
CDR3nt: TGTGCCAGCAGTACCCCGGGACAGGGTACCGACGAGCAGTACTTC
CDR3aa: CASSTPGQGTDEQYF

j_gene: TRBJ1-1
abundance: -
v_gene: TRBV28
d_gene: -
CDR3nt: TGTGCCAGCAGATTAAAAGGGTGGAACACTGAAGCTTTCTTT
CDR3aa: CASRLKGWNTEAFF

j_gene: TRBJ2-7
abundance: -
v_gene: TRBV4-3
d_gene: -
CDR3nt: TGCGCCAGCAGCCAAAACAGGGGGGGAGAGCAGTACTTC
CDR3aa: CASSQNRGGEQYF

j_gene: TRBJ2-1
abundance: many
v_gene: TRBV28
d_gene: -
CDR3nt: TGTGCCAGCAGTTTACAGGGGTTAACCTACAATGAGCAGTTCTTC
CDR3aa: CASSLQGLTYNEQFF

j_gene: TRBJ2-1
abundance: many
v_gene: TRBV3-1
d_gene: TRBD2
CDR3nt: TGTGCCAGCAGCCAAGATCCTAGCGGGAAATACAATGAGCAGTTCTTC
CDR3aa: CASSQDPSGKYNEQFF

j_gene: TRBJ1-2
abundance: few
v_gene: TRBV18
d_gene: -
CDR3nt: TGTGCCAGCTCAGCCGGGAAGGGGACTCCCAGCTATGGCTACACCTTC
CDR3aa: CASSAGKGTPSYGYTF

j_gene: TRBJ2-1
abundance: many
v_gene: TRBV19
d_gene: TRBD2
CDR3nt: TGTGCCAGTAGTGAATCTAGCGGGAGCTCCTACAATGAGCAGTTCTTC
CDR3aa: CASSESSGSSYNEQFF

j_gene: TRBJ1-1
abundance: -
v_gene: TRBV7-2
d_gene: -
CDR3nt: TGTGCCAGCAGCTTATTGCAGACCTCGAACACTGAAGCTTTCTTT
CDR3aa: CASSLLQTSNTEAFF

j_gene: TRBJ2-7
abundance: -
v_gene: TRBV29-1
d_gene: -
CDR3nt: TGCAGCGTTAGATCAGGCCGGGGGAACGAGCAGTACTTC
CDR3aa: CSVRSGRGNEQYF

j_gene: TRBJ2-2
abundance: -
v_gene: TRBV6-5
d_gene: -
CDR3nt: TGTGCCAGCAGCCGGGTGGGGAACACCGGGGAGCTGTTTTTT
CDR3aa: CASSRVGNTGELFF

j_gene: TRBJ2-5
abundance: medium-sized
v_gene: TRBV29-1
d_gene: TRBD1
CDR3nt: TGCAGCGTTCTCGGGACAGAAGACCAAGAGACCCAGTACTTC
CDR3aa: CSVLGTEDQETQYF

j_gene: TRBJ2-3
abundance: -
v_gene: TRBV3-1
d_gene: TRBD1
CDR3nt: TGTGCCAGCAGCCAACAGGGGGCAGATACGCAGTATTTT
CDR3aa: CASSQQGADTQYF

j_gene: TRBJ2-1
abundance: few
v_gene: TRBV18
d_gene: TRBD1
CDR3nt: TGTGCCAGCTCGACAGGGGGCACTGAGCAGTTCTTC
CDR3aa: CASSTGGTEQFF

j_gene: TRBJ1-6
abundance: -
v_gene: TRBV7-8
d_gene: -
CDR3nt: TGTGCCAGCAGCCCATTAGGGCCCCTGGGTTCACCCCTCCACTTT
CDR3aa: CASSPLGPLGSPLHF

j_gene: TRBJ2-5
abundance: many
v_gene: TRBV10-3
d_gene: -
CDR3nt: TGTGCCATCAGTGAGTCAAGAGGTGAACAAGAGACCCAGTACTTC
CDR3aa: CAISESRGEQETQYF

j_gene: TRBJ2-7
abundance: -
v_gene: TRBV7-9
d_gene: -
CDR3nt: TGTGCCAGCAGCCCCGCCGGAACGCACGAGCAGTACTTC
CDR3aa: CASSPAGTHEQYF

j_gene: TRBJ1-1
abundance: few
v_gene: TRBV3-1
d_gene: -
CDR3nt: TGTGCCAGCAGCCAATCGGACTTCCTCGGCGCTGAAGCTTTCTTT
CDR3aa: CASSQSDFLGAEAFF

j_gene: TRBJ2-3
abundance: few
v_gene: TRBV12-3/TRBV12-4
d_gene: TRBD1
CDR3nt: TGTGCCAGCAGTCTGGGACAGGGCCCGGCGGATACGCAGTATTTT
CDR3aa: CASSLGQGPADTQYF

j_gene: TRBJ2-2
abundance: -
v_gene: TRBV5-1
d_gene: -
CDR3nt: TGCGCCAGCAGCTTGGAGGGCGCGAACACCGGGGAGCTGTTTTTT
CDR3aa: CASSLEGANTGELFF

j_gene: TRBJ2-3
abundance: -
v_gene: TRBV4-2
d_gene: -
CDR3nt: TGTGCCAGCAGCCTCACTAGGGGAGATACGCAGTATTTT
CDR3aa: CASSLTRGDTQYF